These 9 T cell receptor beta chains originate from one sample sequenced in a study of T cells after yellow fever vaccination. TCRdb re-analysed the 5' RACE reads in MiXCR, keeping a single row per CDR3 protein. The sample comprises 250,000 to 400,000 distinct CDR3 sequences, approximately 4.3% of which are singletons, and approximately 19% rests with the top ten. The specimen comprised PBMCs, sampled 15 days after the yellow fever booster vaccination. The receptor source for this set is a man aged 18 to 30 who received the YFV17D yellow fever vaccine.

This clonotype was detected ten times or more. This chain uses TRBV20-1 with TRBJ2-5, with TRBD1 as a possible D gene (5 bases). V was cut by 7 bases and J by 1 base, with 13 bases left in between. The V gene's germline CDR1 is DFQATT and CDR2 SNEGSKA (reference sequence). This CDR3 has 13 amino acids. As DNA, the CDR3 is TGCAGTGTCTCACAGGCAGTCCAAGAGACCCAGTACTTC. Translating gives CSVSQAVQETQYF.

This clonotype was seen many times. This sequence joins TRBV29-1 and TRBJ1-6; the D gene is possibly TRBD1 (6 bases). The CDR3 has 13 amino acids. The germline V gene has CDR1 SQVTM and CDR2 ANQGSEA. Trimming shortened V by 7 bases and J by 4 bases, and 11 bases separated the two germline ends. The CDR3 loop reads CSARRGYNSPLHF. The DNA for the CDR3 is TGCAGCGCCCGAAGGGGGTATAATTCACCCCTCCACTTT.

The chain joins TRBV20-1 to TRBJ1-5; D gene unclear. The V and J ends lost 6 bases and 1 base respectively, with 16 bases between them. CDR1 is DFQATT, CDR2 SNEGSKA, per germline (reference sequence). This CDR3 is built from 15 residues. Here the CDR3 reads CSASPADLSNQPQHF. In DNA form, the CDR3 reads TGCAGTGCGAGCCCGGCGGATCTAAGCAATCAGCCCCAGCATTTT.

This clonotype came up many times. This rearrangement joins TRBV7-2 to TRBJ1-1, with 8 bases aligning to TRBD1. With 4 bases clipped from V and 7 bases from J, the junction kept 8 bases outside the gene matches. The CDR3 has 14 amino acids. The germline V gene encodes CDR1 SGHTA and CDR2 FQGNSA. CDR3 residues: CASSSRTGLYEAFF. The CDR3 DNA sequence: TGTGCCAGCAGCTCCCGGACAGGGCTATATGAAGCTTTCTTT.

This clonotype has a count of ten or more. The chain links TRBV5-1 to TRBJ2-5; 13 bases are shared with TRBD2. The CDR3 is made up of 18 amino acids. The junction had 16 bases not matched to a gene; V was cut back by 3 bases and J by 8 bases. Per germline, CDR1 SGHRS and CDR2 YFSETQ. CDR3 sequence: CASSWRTSGGPTGETQYF. CDR3 in DNA: TGCGCCAGCAGCTGGAGGACTAGCGGGGGACCCACGGGGGAAACCCAGTACTTC. The full variable domain, completed using reference TRBV5-1 and TRBJ2-5, is KAGVTQTPRYLIKTRGQQVTLSCSPISGHRSVSWYQQTPGQGLQFLFEYFSETQRNKGNFPGRFSGRQFSNSRSEMNVSTLELGDSALYLCASSWRTSGGPTGETQYFGPGTRLLVL.

This clonotype showed up just a few times. This chain links TRBV11-3 with TRBJ2-5; possibly TRBD2 for D (6 bases). Germline V gene lookup returns CDR1 SGHNT and CDR2 YENEEA. V gave up 5 bases and J gave up 3 bases, with 13 bases separating them. This CDR3 is built from 14 residues. The CDR3 DNA reads TGTGCCAGCAGCCTGGGACTCGGGGAAGAGACCCAGTACTTC. Amino acid sequence: CASSLGLGEETQYF.

The rearrangement links TRBV7-9 to TRBJ1-3, with unresolved D. Trimming shortened V by 5 bases and J by 2 bases, and 10 bases separated the two germline ends. Germline values: CDR1 SEHNR, CDR2 FQNEAQ (reference sequence). The CDR3 runs to 14 residues. The CDR3 loop is CASSPLGPGNTIYF. Here the CDR3 DNA reads TGTGCCAGCAGCCCGCTTGGACCTGGAAACACCATATATTTT.

The CDR3 sequence is CSVGQGNTGELFF. In DNA form, the CDR3 reads TGCAGCGTGGGACAGGGGAACACCGGGGAGCTGTTTTTT. V is TRBV29-1 and J is TRBJ2-2, with TRBD1 identical over 9 bases. The V and J ends lost 6 bases and 1 base, in that order; junction bases with no gene match: 0. CDR1 SQVTM and CDR2 ANQGSEA come from the germline V gene. The CDR3 length is 13 residues.

V usage is TRBV5-4 and J usage is TRBJ2-5, with unresolved D. The CDR3 covers 15 residues. Trimming stripped 0 bases from V and 5 bases from J, with 14 bases between. The V gene's germline CDR1 is SGHNT and CDR2 YYREEE (reference sequence). The CDR3 coding sequence is TGTGCCAGCAGCTTGGCTCCCTCGGGCAGCGAGACCCAGTACTTC. This translates into CASSLAPSGSETQYF.